This TCR beta chain was sequenced during a study of graft-versus-host responses after intestinal transplantation. At the level of the study: Anti-thymocyte globulin was used for induction in all recipients, who then took tacrolimus and steroids for 3 to 4 years. Points from the study as a whole: Detection of GvH clones occurred in recipient marrow, and some had their first appearance in ileum or blood.

V trimming: 4 bases; J trimming: 8 bases; junction bases outside the gene matches: 11. The CDR3 runs to 15 residues. The V gene's germline CDR1 is MRHNA and CDR2 SNTAGT. This clone was found a few times. What it recognizes is unknown. Generated by immunoSEQ multiplex PCR, the TCRdb table keeps only in-frame clones and is missing some. The table has about 11,000 clones, roughly 80% seen once; the top ten hold 8% to 10%. Lymphocytes from graft epithelium and lamina propria were isolated. V is TRBV6-4 and J is TRBJ2-1; 7 positions match TRBD2. Material: ileum tissue, obtained 23 days after intestinal transplant. This TCR derives from a human patient who received an intestinal transplant, so some T cells may come from the graft donor. CDR3 DNA sequence: TGTGCCAGCAGTGTTGGGGCGGGAGTCTCGTATGAGCAGTTCTTC. As protein: CASSVGAGVSYEQFF.